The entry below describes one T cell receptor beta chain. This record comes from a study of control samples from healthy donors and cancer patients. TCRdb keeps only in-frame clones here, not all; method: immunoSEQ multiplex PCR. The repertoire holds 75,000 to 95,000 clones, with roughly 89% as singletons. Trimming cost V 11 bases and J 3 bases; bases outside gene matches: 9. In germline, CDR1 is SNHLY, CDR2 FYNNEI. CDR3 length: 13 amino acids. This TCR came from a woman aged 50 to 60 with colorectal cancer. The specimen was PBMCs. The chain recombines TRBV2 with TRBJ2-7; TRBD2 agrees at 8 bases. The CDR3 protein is CAARGRRGYEQYV. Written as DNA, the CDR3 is TGTGCCGCCCGCGGGAGGAGGGGCTACGAGCAGTACGTC.